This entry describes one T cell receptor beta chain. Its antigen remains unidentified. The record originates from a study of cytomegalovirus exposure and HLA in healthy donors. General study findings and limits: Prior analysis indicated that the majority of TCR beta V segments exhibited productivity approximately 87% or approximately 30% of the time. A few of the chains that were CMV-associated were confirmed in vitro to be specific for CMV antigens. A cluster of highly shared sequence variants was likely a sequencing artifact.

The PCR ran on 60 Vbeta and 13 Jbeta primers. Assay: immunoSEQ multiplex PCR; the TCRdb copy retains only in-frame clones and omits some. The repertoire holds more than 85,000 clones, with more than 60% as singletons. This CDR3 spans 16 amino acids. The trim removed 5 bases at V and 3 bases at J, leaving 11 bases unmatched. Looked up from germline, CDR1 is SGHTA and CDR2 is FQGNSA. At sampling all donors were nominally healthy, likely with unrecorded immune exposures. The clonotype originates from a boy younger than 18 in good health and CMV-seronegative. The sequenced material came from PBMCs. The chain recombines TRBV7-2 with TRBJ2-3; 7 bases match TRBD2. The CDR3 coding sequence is TGTGCCAGCAGCAGGCAACTAGCGCAACGGACAGATACGCAGTATTTT. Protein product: CASSRQLAQRTDTQYF.